A selection of T cell receptor beta chains follows, all from one sample in a study of beta chain features in type 1 diabetes. The repertoire was sequenced with immunoSEQ multiplex PCR; TCRdb's copy has only in-frame clones and lacks some. Here the sample spans 400,000 or so clones, around 12% being singletons. Specimen: naive CD4+ T cells from blood. These receptors originate from a woman younger than 35 with type 1 diabetes. CDR3s include the opening cysteine and the closing phenylalanine or tryptophan. The order of the fields is J gene, clone size, V gene, D gene, CDR3 protein, CDR3 DNA. A D gene is named only where the DNA matches it firmly. Part of the rows lack a size; the others show once, few, many or a class for expanded clones.

J: TRBJ2-7; size: few; V: TRBV30; D: -; CDR3: CAWSFGPSREQYF; DNA: TGTGCCTGGAGTTTCGGCCCCTCCAGGGAGCAGTACTTC
J: TRBJ2-5; size: few; V: TRBV9; D: TRBD2; CDR3: CASSGLAGWETQYF; DNA: TGTGCCAGCAGCGGACTAGCGGGGTGGGAGACCCAGTACTTC
J: TRBJ2-7; size: -; V: TRBV19; D: TRBD1; CDR3: CASSIGTGYEQYF; DNA: TGTGCCAGTAGTATTGGGACAGGCTACGAGCAGTACTTC
J: TRBJ1-1; size: -; V: TRBV25-1; D: -; CDR3: CASCPTGIAHTEAFF; DNA: TGTGCCAGCTGCCCGACAGGAATTGCTCACACTGAAGCTTTCTTT
J: TRBJ1-4; size: -; V: TRBV7-9; D: -; CDR3: CASSLMRVEKLFF; DNA: TGTGCCAGCAGCTTAATGAGGGTTGAAAAACTGTTTTTT
J: TRBJ2-3; size: -; V: TRBV4-1; D: -; CDR3: CASSQEETPSRVGQYF; DNA: TGCGCCAGCAGCCAAGAGGAGACCCCTAGCCGTGTGGGGCAGTATTTT
J: TRBJ2-7; size: few; V: TRBV6-6; D: TRBD1; CDR3: CASSYSLRGGDYEQYF; DNA: TGTGCCAGCAGTTACTCGTTACGAGGGGGCGACTACGAGCAGTACTTC
J: TRBJ2-1; size: few; V: TRBV6-5; D: -; CDR3: CASRERASYNEQFF; DNA: TGTGCCAGCCGAGAGCGGGCTTCCTACAATGAGCAGTTCTTC
J: TRBJ2-1; size: few; V: TRBV5-1; D: -; CDR3: CASSPGDSRNEQFF; DNA: TGCGCCAGCAGCCCCGGGGACTCACGAAATGAGCAGTTCTTC
J: TRBJ1-1; size: -; V: TRBV7-2; D: -; CDR3: CASSSKWGGGEAFF; DNA: TGTGCCAGCAGCTCGAAGTGGGGGGGCGGCGAAGCTTTCTTT
J: TRBJ1-3; size: few; V: TRBV6-5; D: -; CDR3: CASSSGTFFSGNTIYF; DNA: TGTGCCAGCAGTTCCGGGACATTCTTCTCTGGAAACACCATATATTTT
J: TRBJ2-1; size: -; V: TRBV7-2; D: -; CDR3: CASSLEVASWWNEQFF; DNA: TGTGCCAGCAGCTTAGAAGTTGCTAGCTGGTGGAATGAGCAGTTCTTC
J: TRBJ2-5; size: few; V: TRBV9; D: TRBD1; CDR3: CASGRDRSWETQYF; DNA: TGTGCCAGCGGACGGGACAGATCTTGGGAGACCCAGTACTTC
J: TRBJ1-2; size: -; V: TRBV6-5; D: TRBD1; CDR3: CASSYQGQWGYGYTF; DNA: TGTGCCAGCAGTTACCAGGGACAGTGGGGCTATGGCTACACCTTC
J: TRBJ2-3; size: -; V: TRBV2; D: -; CDR3: CASSEHRPSTDTQYF; DNA: TGTGCCAGCAGTGAACACAGGCCTAGCACAGATACGCAGTATTTT
J: TRBJ2-7; size: -; V: TRBV7-2; D: TRBD1; CDR3: CASSLTAGTEWAQYF; DNA: TGTGCCAGCAGCTTAACAGCCGGGACAGAATGGGCCCAGTACTTC
J: TRBJ2-5; size: few; V: TRBV7-7; D: TRBD1; CDR3: CASSRGQGRGETQYF; DNA: TGTGCTAGCAGCCGGGGACAGGGCAGGGGAGAGACCCAGTACTTC
J: TRBJ2-7; size: -; V: TRBV4-3; D: -; CDR3: CASSHYTGGLYEQYF; DNA: TGCGCCAGCAGCCACTATACGGGGGGCCTCTACGAGCAGTACTTC
J: TRBJ2-1; size: few; V: TRBV4-3; D: -; CDR3: CASSQEHRSYNEQFF; DNA: TGCGCCAGCAGCCAAGAACACAGATCCTACAATGAGCAGTTCTTC
J: TRBJ1-2; size: -; V: TRBV10-3; D: TRBD1; CDR3: CASGQGANYGYTF; DNA: TGTGCCAGCGGACAGGGGGCAAACTATGGCTACACCTTC
J: TRBJ1-5; size: few; V: TRBV18; D: TRBD1; CDR3: CASSPNLTTGSQPQHF; DNA: TGTGCCAGCTCACCCAATCTTACGACAGGGTCTCAGCCCCAGCATTTT
J: TRBJ2-3; size: -; V: TRBV7-2; D: TRBD2; CDR3: CASSRTSGTNTQYF; DNA: TGTGCCAGCAGCCGGACTAGCGGTACAAATACGCAGTATTTT
J: TRBJ2-2; size: few; V: TRBV29-1; D: -; CDR3: CSVEDRQDTGELFF; DNA: TGCAGCGTTGAAGATAGGCAGGACACCGGGGAGCTGTTTTTT
J: TRBJ1-1; size: -; V: TRBV28; D: TRBD1; CDR3: CASSVGQGADTEAFF; DNA: TGTGCCAGCAGTGTAGGACAGGGGGCAGACACTGAAGCTTTCTTT
J: TRBJ2-5; size: once; V: TRBV7-2; D: -; CDR3: CASSLVSGLETQYF; DNA: TGTGCCAGCAGCTTAGTGAGTGGGCTGGAGACCCAGTACTTC
J: TRBJ1-2; size: -; V: TRBV20-1; D: -; CDR3: CSAYQYGYTF; DNA: TGCAGTGCTTATCAGTATGGCTACACCTTC
J: TRBJ1-5; size: -; V: TRBV7-9; D: -; CDR3: CASSSDGGRPQHF; DNA: TGTGCCAGCAGCTCAGACGGAGGTCGGCCCCAGCATTTT
J: TRBJ1-2; size: -; V: TRBV4-1; D: TRBD1; CDR3: CASSQPRQGVKYGYTF; DNA: TGCGCCAGCAGCCAACCCCGACAGGGGGTGAAGTATGGCTACACCTTC
J: TRBJ2-1; size: few; V: TRBV27; D: TRBD2; CDR3: CASSPTGGYNEQFF; DNA: TGTGCCAGCAGTCCGACGGGAGGGTACAATGAGCAGTTCTTC
J: TRBJ2-7; size: -; V: TRBV5-1; D: -; CDR3: CASNPIGAAYEQYF; DNA: TGCGCCAGCAACCCAATTGGGGCAGCCTACGAGCAGTACTTC
J: TRBJ2-7; size: -; V: TRBV7-8; D: -; CDR3: CASSYLDRESEQYF; DNA: TGTGCCAGCAGCTACTTGGACAGAGAGAGCGAGCAGTACTTC
J: TRBJ2-7; size: few; V: TRBV13; D: -; CDR3: CASSVRSGFPQVHEQYF; DNA: TGTGCCAGCAGCGTCCGTTCAGGGTTTCCTCAGGTTCACGAGCAGTACTTC
J: TRBJ1-1; size: -; V: TRBV19; D: TRBD1; CDR3: CASTLAGTEIEAFF; DNA: TGTGCCAGTACTCTCGCAGGGACAGAGATTGAAGCTTTCTTT
J: TRBJ1-2; size: few; V: TRBV10-2; D: -; CDR3: CASSESMRYGYTF; DNA: TGCGCCAGCAGTGAGTCGATGCGCTATGGCTACACCTTC
J: TRBJ2-7; size: few; V: TRBV29-1; D: -; CDR3: CSARDPGYEQYF; DNA: TGCAGCGCTCGAGACCCAGGCTACGAGCAGTACTTC
J: TRBJ2-3; size: few; V: TRBV4-3; D: -; CDR3: CASSPTGGDTQYF; DNA: TGCGCCAGCAGCCCAACCGGGGGAGATACGCAGTATTTT
J: TRBJ2-5; size: few; V: TRBV25-1; D: TRBD1; CDR3: CASSDTFRGQLQETQYF; DNA: TGTGCCAGCAGTGACACTTTCAGGGGACAGCTACAAGAGACCCAGTACTTC
J: TRBJ1-4; size: few; V: TRBV28; D: -; CDR3: CASSLVQGPEKLFF; DNA: TGTGCCAGCAGTTTAGTACAGGGCCCTGAAAAACTGTTTTTT
J: TRBJ1-1; size: -; V: TRBV7-2; D: -; CDR3: CASSFGQRNTEAFF; DNA: TGTGCCAGCAGCTTTGGACAGCGGAACACTGAAGCTTTCTTT
J: TRBJ2-7; size: -; V: TRBV14; D: -; CDR3: CASSQPAGYEQYF; DNA: TGTGCCAGCAGCCAGCCCGCAGGGTACGAGCAGTACTTC
J: TRBJ2-7; size: -; V: TRBV25-1; D: TRBD2; CDR3: CASRPTSGPWYEQYF; DNA: TGTGCCAGCAGGCCGACTAGCGGTCCCTGGTACGAGCAGTACTTC
J: TRBJ2-4; size: -; V: TRBV5-6; D: -; CDR3: CASSRGDLLAKNIQYF; DNA: TGTGCCAGCAGCCGCGGGGACCTCTTAGCCAAAAACATTCAGTACTTC
J: TRBJ2-7; size: -; V: TRBV15; D: -; CDR3: CATSRDRGKGYEQYF; DNA: TGTGCCACCAGCAGAGACAGGGGAAAGGGGTACGAGCAGTACTTC
J: TRBJ2-4; size: few; V: TRBV30; D: -; CDR3: CAWSGRVGGRGAKNIQYF; DNA: TGTGCCTGGAGTGGAAGGGTGGGGGGGCGCGGAGCCAAAAACATTCAGTACTTC
J: TRBJ2-7; size: -; V: TRBV9; D: TRBD2; CDR3: CASSQAGGTYEQYF; DNA: TGTGCCAGCAGTCAGGCGGGAGGAACCTACGAGCAGTACTTC
J: TRBJ2-3; size: few; V: TRBV6-5; D: TRBD1; CDR3: CASIPGQGGTDTQYF; DNA: TGTGCCAGCATCCCGGGACAGGGGGGGACAGATACGCAGTATTTT
J: TRBJ1-5; size: few; V: TRBV2; D: -; CDR3: CASSEVPQDQPQHF; DNA: TGTGCCAGCAGTGAAGTCCCTCAGGATCAGCCCCAGCATTTT
J: TRBJ2-7; size: -; V: TRBV11-3; D: TRBD2; CDR3: CASSLAGLAGYEQYF; DNA: TGTGCCAGCAGCTTAGCCGGACTAGCGGGATACGAGCAGTACTTC
J: TRBJ2-5; size: few; V: TRBV28; D: TRBD2; CDR3: CASSLGTSETTVYF; DNA: TGTGCCAGCAGTTTGGGGACTAGCGAGACCACCGTATACTTC
J: TRBJ2-3; size: -; V: TRBV5-1; D: -; CDR3: CASSRDTDTQYF; DNA: TGCGCCAGCAGCCGGGACACAGATACGCAGTATTTT
J: TRBJ1-5; size: -; V: TRBV13; D: -; CDR3: CASSLGRGQPQHF; DNA: TGTGCCAGCAGCTTAGGCCGCGGGCAGCCCCAGCATTTT
J: TRBJ2-3; size: -; V: TRBV10-1; D: -; CDR3: CASSDLSSGTDTQYF; DNA: TGCGCCAGCAGTGATCTAAGCAGCGGCACAGATACGCAGTATTTT
J: TRBJ1-5; size: few; V: TRBV11-3; D: -; CDR3: CASSQEVNQPQHF; DNA: TGTGCCAGCAGCCAGGAGGTCAATCAGCCCCAGCATTTT
J: TRBJ1-2; size: few; V: TRBV18; D: -; CDR3: CASSPDIFYGYTF; DNA: TGTGCCAGCTCACCAGACATTTTCTATGGCTACACCTTC
J: TRBJ1-1; size: -; V: TRBV4-3; D: TRBD1; CDR3: CASSQVQGGADTEAFF; DNA: TGCGCCAGCAGCCAAGTGCAGGGGGGCGCCGACACTGAAGCTTTCTTT
J: TRBJ2-7; size: -; V: TRBV28; D: -; CDR3: CASSLASAGTYEQYF; DNA: TGTGCCAGCAGTTTAGCTAGCGCCGGTACCTACGAGCAGTACTTC
J: TRBJ2-3; size: -; V: TRBV29-1; D: TRBD1; CDR3: CSVSDRGTDTQYF; DNA: TGCAGCGTTTCGGACAGGGGAACAGATACGCAGTATTTT
J: TRBJ1-4; size: -; V: TRBV23-1; D: TRBD1; CDR3: CASSQSSGQGSEKLFF; DNA: TGCGCCAGCAGTCAATCGTCGGGACAGGGTAGCGAAAAACTGTTTTTT